This entry lists 9 T cell receptor beta chains sequenced from one sample in a study of cytomegalovirus exposure and HLA in healthy donors. In the PCR, 60 Vbeta and 13 Jbeta primers were used. Assay: immunoSEQ multiplex PCR; the TCRdb copy retains only in-frame clones and omits some. Its table records 55,000 to 85,000 clones. Sample: PBMCs. The source of these receptors is a woman in her twenties or thirties in good health and CMV-seronegative.

CDR3 amino acids: CASSGQANTEAFF. CDR3 DNA: TGTGCCAGCAGCGGACAGGCGAACACTGAAGCTTTCTTT. The V and J genes are TRBV14 and TRBJ1-1; TRBD1 matches 7 bases. The CDR3 has 13 amino acids. Unmatched junction bases numbered 1, after V lost 5 bases and J lost 1 base. Germline lookup yields CDR1 SGHDN and CDR2 FVKESK.

The genes are TRBV4-1 and TRBJ1-1; perhaps TRBD1 as D (5 bases). CDR3 length: 14 residues. Trimming left V 4 bases short and J 1 base short, with 10 bases between. The germline V gene encodes CDR1 MGHRA and CDR2 YSYEKL. The CDR3, as DNA: TGCGCCAGCAGCCCTACAGGACCGAACACTGAAGCTTTCTTT. Its translation is CASSPTGPNTEAFF.

The chain recombines TRBV7-9 with TRBJ2-3; D is unresolved. The V and J ends lost 1 base and 6 bases respectively, with 8 bases between them. The CDR3 runs 13 residues. CDR1 and CDR2 (germline): SEHNR, FQNEAQ (reference sequence). The chain's CDR3 is CASSLVLLDTQYF. The CDR3 DNA reads as TGTGCCAGCAGCTTAGTCCTTCTGGATACGCAGTATTTT.

The chain combines TRBV6-1 with TRBJ2-7; TRBD2 matches at 13 bases. The J segment lost 3 bases and the V segment lost 2 bases, leaving 4 bases of the junction unmatched. The CDR3 length is 16 residues. Germline V lookup: CDR1 MNHNS, CDR2 SASEGT. CDR3 DNA sequence: TGTGCCAGCAGTGAACCGCGACTAGCGGGAGGCTACGAGCAGTACTTC. It encodes CASSEPRLAGGYEQYF.

V is TRBV29-1 and J is TRBJ2-7; 9 bases line up with TRBD1. Germline V gives CDR1 SQVTM, CDR2 ANQGSEA. V shed 0 bases, J shed 3 bases, and the junction held 6 bases outside the gene matches. The CDR3 is 15 residues long. CDR3 sequence reads: CSVEDLRDRVYEQYF. CDR3 in DNA: TGCAGCGTTGAAGATCTAAGGGACAGGGTCTACGAGCAGTACTTC.

The CDR3 DNA reads as TGTGCCTGCTCACCCACGGGAGGGTACAATGAGCAGTTCTTC. Residues: CACSPTGGYNEQFF. The chain has TRBV13 and TRBJ2-1; 8 bases map to TRBD2. CDR1 and CDR2 from the germline V gene are PRHDT and FYEKMQ (reference sequence). The trim removed 11 bases at V and 4 bases at J, leaving 10 bases unmatched. This CDR3 comprises 14 residues.

This rearrangement joins TRBV4-2 to TRBJ2-2, with 12 bases fitting TRBD2. Germline V gene data show CDR1 as LGHNA and CDR2 as YNFKEQ. This CDR3 is built from 22 residues. V gave up 1 base and J gave up 3 bases; unmatched junction bases: 18. In DNA, the CDR3 is TGTGCCAGCAGCCAAGGCGTCTTTAACCTAGCGGGAGGGCCCGGGGACACCGGGGAGCTGTTTTTT. Translated, it gives CASSQGVFNLAGGPGDTGELFF.

The CDR3 DNA is TGTGCCAGCAGCCCTCCCGGGTCTAGCGGCAAAGAGACCCAGTACTTC. As protein: CASSPPGSSGKETQYF. This chain joins TRBV7-9 and TRBJ2-5; 7 nucleotides match TRBD2. Germline loops: CDR1 SEHNR, CDR2 FQNEAQ (reference sequence). With 5 bases clipped from V and 3 bases from J, the junction kept 12 bases outside the gene matches. This CDR3 is built from 16 residues. Supplemented by reference TRBV7-9 and TRBJ2-5, the full variable domain reads DTGVSQNPRHKITKRGQNVTFRCDPISEHNRLYWYRQTLGQGPEFLTYFQNEAQLEKSRLLSDRFSAERPKGSFSTLEIQRTEQGDSAMYLCASSPPGSSGKETQYFGPGTRLLVL.

The chain joins TRBV19 to TRBJ2-7; 12 nucleotides match TRBD1. CDR1 and CDR2 (germline): LNHDA, SQIVND (reference sequence). Trimming cost V 7 bases and J 5 bases; bases outside gene matches: 3. The CDR3 runs 13 residues. CDR3 sequence reads: CASMGQGANEQYF. DNA for the CDR3: TGTGCCAGTATGGGACAGGGGGCTAACGAGCAGTACTTC.